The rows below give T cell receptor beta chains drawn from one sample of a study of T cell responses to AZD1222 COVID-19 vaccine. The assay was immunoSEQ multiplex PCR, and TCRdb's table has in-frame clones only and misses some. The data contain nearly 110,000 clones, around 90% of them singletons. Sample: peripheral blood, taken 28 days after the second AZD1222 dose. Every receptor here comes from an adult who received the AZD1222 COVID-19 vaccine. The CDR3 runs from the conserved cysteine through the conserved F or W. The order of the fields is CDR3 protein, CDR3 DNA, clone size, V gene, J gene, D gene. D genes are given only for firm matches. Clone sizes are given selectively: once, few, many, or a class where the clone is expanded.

CDR3: CASRLVAGAAEAFF; DNA: TGCGCCAGCAGATTGGTGGCAGGGGCGGCTGAAGCTTTCTTT; size: -; V: TRBV5-1; J: TRBJ1-1; D: -
CDR3: CASSLSSRDGYTF; DNA: TGTGCCAGCAGCTTGTCGAGTCGAGATGGCTACACCTTC; size: -; V: TRBV7-9; J: TRBJ1-2; D: -
CDR3: CASSLTVMNTEAFF; DNA: TGTGCCAGCAGTTTAACAGTAATGAACACTGAAGCTTTCTTT; size: -; V: TRBV28; J: TRBJ1-1; D: -
CDR3: CASSLGGGYGYTF; DNA: TGTGCCAGCAGTCTAGGGGGGGGGTATGGCTACACCTTC; size: -; V: TRBV12-3/TRBV12-4; J: TRBJ1-2; D: -
CDR3: CASSRAVEAFF; DNA: TGTGCCAGCAGCCGAGCGGTTGAAGCTTTCTTT; size: -; V: TRBV11-2; J: TRBJ1-1; D: -
CDR3: CASSVTGGAGNTIYF; DNA: TGCGCCAGCAGCGTAACAGGGGGCGCGGGAAACACCATATATTTT; size: -; V: TRBV5-1; J: TRBJ1-3; D: TRBD1
CDR3: CASQRDRGPDEQYF; DNA: TGTGCCAGCCAACGGGACAGGGGGCCCGACGAGCAGTACTTC; size: -; V: TRBV2; J: TRBJ2-7; D: TRBD1
CDR3: CASRKGGSNTEAFF; DNA: TGTGCCAGCCGGAAAGGCGGGAGTAACACTGAAGCTTTCTTT; size: -; V: TRBV19; J: TRBJ1-1; D: -
CDR3: CASSDLRDNSPLHF; DNA: TGTGCCAGCAGTGATCTCCGGGATAATTCACCCCTCCACTTT; size: few; V: TRBV25-1; J: TRBJ1-6; D: -
CDR3: CASSRASGANVLTF; DNA: TGCGCCAGCAGCCGGGCCTCTGGGGCCAACGTCCTGACTTTC; size: -; V: TRBV4-3; J: TRBJ2-6; D: -
CDR3: CASSQDYETELFF; DNA: TGCGCCAGCAGCCAAGATTACGAGACGGAGCTGTTTTTT; size: -; V: TRBV4-3; J: TRBJ2-2; D: -
CDR3: CASTPGSEVSNQPQHF; DNA: TGTGCCAGTACCCCGGGCAGCGAAGTTAGCAATCAGCCCCAGCATTTT; size: -; V: TRBV19; J: TRBJ1-5; D: -
CDR3: CASSLPGWETQYF; DNA: TGTGCCAGCAGTTTACCAGGGTGGGAGACCCAGTACTTC; size: -; V: TRBV12-3/TRBV12-4; J: TRBJ2-5; D: -
CDR3: CASSDGLGDGYTF; DNA: TGTGCCAGCAGCGACGGGCTGGGCGATGGCTACACCTTC; size: -; V: TRBV6-5; J: TRBJ1-2; D: -
CDR3: CASSSPRDRGTEAFF; DNA: TGTGCCAGCAGCTCTCCTCGGGACCGGGGGACTGAAGCTTTCTTT; size: -; V: TRBV5-6; J: TRBJ1-1; D: -
CDR3: CASSLAGTVNQPQHF; DNA: TGTGCCAGCAGCTTGGCTGGGACAGTTAATCAGCCCCAGCATTTT; size: -; V: TRBV5-5; J: TRBJ1-5; D: TRBD1
CDR3: CASGETGDTEAFF; DNA: TGTGCCTCAGGGGAAACGGGGGACACTGAAGCTTTCTTT; size: -; V: TRBV30; J: TRBJ1-1; D: -
CDR3: CASSLAGDGYTF; DNA: TGTGCCAGCAGTTTAGCAGGGGATGGCTACACCTTC; size: -; V: TRBV12-3/TRBV12-4; J: TRBJ1-2; D: -
CDR3: CASSYVDSNYGYTF; DNA: TGTGCCAGCAGTTACGTAGACAGCAACTATGGCTACACCTTC; size: -; V: TRBV6-5; J: TRBJ1-2; D: -
CDR3: CASSQDGTVGSPLHF; DNA: TGCGCCAGCAGCCAAGATGGGACAGTGGGATCACCCCTCCACTTT; size: -; V: TRBV4-3; J: TRBJ1-6; D: TRBD1
CDR3: CASSAYRAGITF; DNA: TGTGCCAGCAGCGCTTACAGGGCAGGTATAACTTTC; size: -; V: TRBV14; J: TRBJ2-6; D: -
CDR3: CAGGRQGANVLTF; DNA: TGTGCCGGGGGGAGGCAGGGGGCCAACGTCCTGACTTTC; size: -; V: TRBV30; J: TRBJ2-6; D: -
CDR3: CASSFSWDTQYF; DNA: TGCGCCAGCAGCTTTTCATGGGATACGCAGTATTTT; size: -; V: TRBV5-1; J: TRBJ2-3; D: -
CDR3: CASSLGHTEAFF; DNA: TGTGCCAGCAGCTTGGGTCACACTGAAGCTTTCTTT; size: -; V: TRBV5-6; J: TRBJ1-1; D: -
CDR3: CASSQDRLRGGNTEAFF; DNA: TGCGCCAGCAGCCAAGATCGGCTCCGGGGAGGAAACACTGAAGCTTTCTTT; size: -; V: TRBV4-1; J: TRBJ1-1; D: -
CDR3: CASSRAGPSYEQYF; DNA: TGTGCCAGCAGTCGGGCAGGCCCCTCCTACGAGCAGTACTTC; size: -; V: TRBV13; J: TRBJ2-7; D: -
CDR3: CASNPRGGSEQYF; DNA: TGTGCCAGCAACCCGCGGGGAGGCAGCGAGCAGTACTTC; size: -; V: TRBV9; J: TRBJ2-7; D: -
CDR3: CARSVSYRDRASYEQYF; DNA: TGTGCCAGAAGCGTGTCCTACCGGGACAGGGCTTCCTACGAGCAGTACTTC; size: -; V: TRBV5-3; J: TRBJ2-7; D: TRBD1
CDR3: CASSSGTGVSYEQYF; DNA: TGTGCCAGCAGCTCCGGGACAGGGGTTTCCTACGAGCAGTACTTC; size: -; V: TRBV5-4; J: TRBJ2-7; D: TRBD1
CDR3: CASSYYRDLRGEQYF; DNA: TGTGCCAGCAGTTACTATAGGGATTTGCGGGGCGAGCAGTACTTC; size: -; V: TRBV6-5; J: TRBJ2-7; D: -
CDR3: CASSDYRGGYTF; DNA: TGTGCCAGCAGTGATTACAGGGGTGGCTACACCTTC; size: -; V: TRBV27; J: TRBJ1-2; D: TRBD1
CDR3: CASSSPEGGRRGYTF; DNA: TGTGCCAGCAGCTCCCCGGAGGGGGGGCGCAGAGGCTACACCTTC; size: -; V: TRBV5-8; J: TRBJ1-2; D: -
CDR3: CASSSTQETQYF; DNA: TGTGCCAGCAGCTCAACCCAGGAGACCCAGTACTTC; size: -; V: TRBV11-2; J: TRBJ2-5; D: -